This passage covers 3 T cell receptor beta chains from one sample sequenced in a study of post-analysis software for immune sequencing data. Their antigens remain unidentified. The study, taken as a whole, reports: TRBV5-6, TRBV5-1 and TRBV20-1 belonged to a set of a handful of TRBV segments that were more frequent in patients than controls.

Included in the TCR beta cDNA libraries were unique molecular identifiers. TCRdb fed the PCR reads into MiXCR, producing one record per CDR3 protein. Counted here are hundreds of thousands of distinct CDR3 sequences, roughly 46% occurring once; the ten biggest clones make up under 2%. Sequencing was performed on blood. All receptors come from a girl aged 5 to 17 with multiple sclerosis.

A few counts support this clonotype. The rearrangement joins TRBV10-2 to TRBJ2-7; D unresolved. The V gene's germline CDR1 is WSHSY and CDR2 SAAADI. Deletions cut 4 bases from V and 0 bases from J, with 13 bases between. CDR3 length: 15 residues. The CDR3 sequence is CASSGTYRSSYEQYF. DNA of the CDR3: TGCGCCAGCAGTGGAACTTACAGATCCTCCTACGAGCAGTACTTC.

This sequence joins TRBV12-3 or TRBV12-4 and TRBJ2-1, with a possible D match to TRBD2 (6 bases). The length of the CDR3 is 16 residues. V was pared by 6 bases and J by 6 bases, with 21 bases between. The CDR3 spells CASRLGGLGLRNEQFF. CDR3 DNA sequence: TGTGCCAGCAGACTTGGGGGACTCGGGTTACGCAATGAGCAGTTCTTC.

The chain carries TRBV20-1 and TRBJ2-1; 12 nucleotides align to TRBD2. CDR3 size: 13 residues. Germline V lookup: CDR1 DFQATT, CDR2 SNEGSKA (reference sequence). The V segment lost 5 bases and the J segment 12 bases; nucleotides outside the gene matches: 8. In DNA form, the CDR3 reads TGCAGTGCTCATAGGACTAGCGGGGCGATGCAGTTCTTC. It codes for CSAHRTSGAMQFF.